This TCR beta chain was obtained from a study of cytomegalovirus exposure and HLA in healthy donors (dated by TCRdb to 2015 to 2018). Background on the whole study: An earlier analysis of roughly 500 of the donors reported about 280 Gb of sequence data and 95 million to 120 million unique TCR beta sequences obtained from approximately 180 million T cells. HLA typing covered class I and class II loci at four-digit resolution. All discovery cohort repertoires had been generated on a single sequencing platform. An earlier analysis of 587 of the donors applied high-throughput TCR beta sequencing to assess whether each TCR beta V gene segment acted as functional or pseudogenic. In a later analysis, previously published TCR beta repertoires from some 640 donors were re-analyzed and high-resolution HLA genotyping was added so that TCR occurrence patterns could be studied. Among roughly 400 genotyped donors of the cohort, an average of 235,054 unique TCR beta nucleotide sequences were sequenced per donor, 15% to 20% of them non-productive. Of the 350 to 450 genotyped donors, about 84% fell in the genetic ancestry cluster associated with self-reported Caucasian donors. Rather than using new phenotypic data, the later analysis identified candidate immune exposures from TCR beta sequences and from how often those sequences occurred across donors. Alongside the repertoire data, information on donor age, sex, ethnicity and CMV serostatus was compiled. The study was designed to test whether signatures of past pathogen exposure could be identified by cataloging public T cell receptors. A later genetic analysis used genome-wide SNP genotypes for about 60% of the roughly 700 donors, treating that subset as a discovery cohort. About five DR-DQ haplotypes were treated as single units for association and clustering because of strong linkage in the cohort. High-throughput TCR immunosequencing, statistical association of individual TCRs with disease status, and machine learning were combined to predict cytomegalovirus infection status. The T cell repertoires of around 670 subjects were profiled by immunosequencing and related to cytomegalovirus serostatus. Typing coverage differed by locus: A, B, C, DRB1 and DQB1 were typed in roughly 620-630 donors, DQA1 in around 500, DPA1 in 600 to 610, and DPB1 in 400 to 490. Approximately 330 gigabases of sequencing data and approximately 92 million unique TCR sequences made up an early release that covered around 640 HLA-typed donors. Along with the roughly 610-subject first cohort, a separate validation cohort of over a hundred different subjects was used. The investigation overall reported the following: According to a later analysis, parvovirus B19, influenza, CMV and Epstein-Barr virus appeared linked to several top co-occurrence clusters. The authors suggested that the approach could potentially be extended to other disease states and immunological phenotypes. Assigning TCR associations to individual alleles was difficult when HLA alleles, especially DR and DQ, strongly co-occurred. A further reported finding was that TCR beta sequences accurately predicted the HLA-A and HLA-B alleles for most subjects in the first cohort. Presence/absence analyses assumed roughly uniform sequencing depth across donors, an assumption that may not hold. Most CMV-associated TCR beta chains appeared to be HLA-restricted in a later analysis, and the HLA associations seemed to be driven largely by CMV exposure. In a later analysis, HLA-associated TCR beta chains were found to be more clonally expanded and to have lower generation probabilities than equally common non-associated chains. The earlier analysis of 587 of the donors excluded around 17 rarely observed V segments, including chromosome 9 orphons, because counts were too low. Three of the identified cytomegalovirus-associated TCR beta chains were confirmed in vitro to be specific for cytomegalovirus antigens. Linkage disequilibrium might explain the correlated functional status among segregating V segments, but an unknown experimental factor could not be ruled out. In a later analysis, the rate of TCR association differed among HLA loci, with DRB1 alleles having the most associated TCRs and HLA-C alleles having the fewest. In an earlier analysis of approximately 590 of the donors, most TCR beta V segments appeared in productive rearrangements about 87% or about 30% of the time, broadly matching IMGT annotations. The classifier was reported to diagnose cytomegalovirus status with high specificity and sensitivity in both the original and validation cohorts. In a later genetic analysis, a missense DCLRE1C variant was associated with V-gene and J-gene trimming of TCR beta chains, and the association was replicated in an independent cohort. Most TCR sequences were seen in very few donors, while some public TCRs were found in many individuals. The study listed 170 or so TCR beta chains as associated with cytomegalovirus. According to a later genetic analysis, donors in an Asian-associated ancestry cluster had fewer N-insertions in productive TCRs than the approximately 700-donor mean. Because HLA typing was unavailable for some donors at each locus, only the typed subset was used in association tests. In a later analysis, 16,951 TCR beta sequences were associated with specific HLA alleles at a false discovery rate of 0.05. A group of highly shared sequence variants was considered likely to be a technical artifact of the sequencing pipeline. The 87-base-pair reads could not distinguish some IMGT-functional V segments, including TRBV6-2 and TRBV6-3, so those segments were excluded. Only TCR beta chains were sequenced in this cohort, and the absence of alpha or paired-chain data limited detectable features. For the cohort, immune exposure information was limited to CMV serostatus.

Libraries were constructed by the immunoSEQ multiplex PCR assay. For the multiplex PCR, a mixture combining 60 forward primers for TCR Vbeta segments and 13 reverse primers for TCR Jbeta segments was used. The CDR3 region of rearranged TCR beta genes was amplified from genomic DNA with a multiplex PCR assay. On the Illumina HiSeq System, the amplified TCR beta libraries were sequenced as 87-base-pair reads. From the authors' description of their analysis: Across the 670 or so repertoires, a later analysis counted 75 million to 90 million unique TCR beta chains, approximately 12 million of which were shared by at least two donors. Raw reads were error-corrected and collapsed into unique sequences by a nearest-neighbor algorithm in which closely related sequences were merged to remove PCR and sequencing errors. CDR3 sequences were aligned to IMGT reference sequences to assign V, D and J gene segments. For a sequence to be retained, at least a six-nucleotide match to both a V gene segment and a J gene segment was required. A rearrangement was called productive if the CDR3 had no stop codons and remained in frame with V and J, and every other rearrangement was called non-productive. CDR3 was defined by IMGT convention, running from the second conserved V-encoded cysteine to the conserved J-encoded phenylalanine. In an earlier analysis of around 570 of the donors, sequences lacking an unambiguous match to a single V gene segment were excluded. An earlier analysis of under 750 of the donors called V segments functional above 56.7% productive rearrangements and segregating when the between-donor standard deviation exceeded 5%. A statistical classification framework was built for diagnosing cytomegalovirus status from the catalog of TCR beta chain sequences. In a later analysis, TCR nucleotide sequences were compared against IMGT/GENE-DB human TR gene sequences so that V and J genes could be assigned. The TCRdist pipeline was used in a later analysis to assign CDR3 sequences and most-parsimonious VDJ recombination scenarios. In a later analysis, every TCR beta chain was defined by the combination of its CDR3 amino acid sequence and its V-gene family, and reads without a unique V-gene family were dropped. To address suspected cross-contamination and a sequencing artifact, a later analysis removed some 620 highly shared, low-generation-probability nucleotide sequences. In a later analysis, a clonal expansion index for each public chain was calculated from normalized within-repertoire ranks of inferred template counts. A later analysis computed generation probabilities with a VDJ recombination model fitted to out-of-frame rearrangements, and checked the results against IGoR. A later analysis scored TCR-TCR, TCR-HLA and TCR-CMV co-occurrence with hypergeometric tests, applying a repertoire-size bias correction to TCR pairs. A later analysis estimated false discovery rates by permuting HLA or CMV assignments 20 times. In a later analysis, co-occurring TCRs were grouped using DBSCAN, and TCRdist sequence similarity was added for clustering within HLA-allele-positive subsets. For co-occurrence clustering, repertoires with fewer than 30,000 or more than 120,000 public chains were excluded, along with several repertoires with anomalous nucleotide sharing. TCRdb carries this immuneACCESS record with in-frame sequences only. Its versions omit some clonotypes, under half of them owing to an unresolved V gene in the studies checked, with the rest unexplained. The V and J calls and the clone size are those of that table, but D and trimming were determined from the DNA. The sample table records approximately 40,000 clones; around three fifths of these occur just once. Of the sample, about 17% falls within the top ten clones.

The cohort was made up of 650 to 700 healthy bone marrow donors. Cohort members were all nominally healthy when sampled, although unrecorded immune exposures were likely present. The donor was CMV seropositive and belonged to the group of a few hundred seropositive cohort members. A peripheral blood sample was collected from each donor, and TCR beta sequencing was performed on peripheral blood mononuclear cells. The Qiagen DNeasy Blood Extraction Kit was used to extract genomic DNA from the blood cell samples. Comments on this clone: Its antigen has not been determined. The record has no base qualities; no much larger clone is one base away.

According to the germline V gene (reference sequence), CDR1 reads GTSNPN and CDR2 reads SVGIG. V and J are trimmed by 8 bases and 4 bases, and the gene matches miss 2 bases of the junction. The CDR3 starts with the cysteine, ends with the phenylalanine, and has 13 residues. Of the read, only the CDR3 DNA is kept; its 39 bases are in frame from base 1. The receptor was derived from a middle-aged man in good health and CMV-seropositive. The sequenced sample was PBMCs. The rearranged chain carries TRBV30 and TRBJ2-3, and 14 junction bases match TRBD2. The nucleotide sequence reads TGTGCCGGGACTAGCGGGGGCCCAGATACGCAGTATTTT. This yields the protein CAGTSGGPDTQYF.